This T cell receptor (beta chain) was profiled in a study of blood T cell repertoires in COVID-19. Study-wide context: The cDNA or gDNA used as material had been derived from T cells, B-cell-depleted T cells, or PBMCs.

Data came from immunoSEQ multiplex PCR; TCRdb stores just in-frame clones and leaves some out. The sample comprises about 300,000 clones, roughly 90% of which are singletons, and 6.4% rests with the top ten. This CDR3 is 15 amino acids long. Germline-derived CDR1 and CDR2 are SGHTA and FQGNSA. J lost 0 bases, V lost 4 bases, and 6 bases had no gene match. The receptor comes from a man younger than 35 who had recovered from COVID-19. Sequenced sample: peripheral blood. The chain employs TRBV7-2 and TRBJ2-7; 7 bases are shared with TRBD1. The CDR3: CASSSYRGYSYEQYF. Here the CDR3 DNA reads TGTGCCAGCAGCTCATACAGGGGCTACTCCTACGAGCAGTACTTC. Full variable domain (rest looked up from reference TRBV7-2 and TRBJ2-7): GAGVSQSPSNKVTEKGKDVELRCDPISGHTALYWYRQSLGQGLEFLIYFQGNSAPDKSGLPSDRFSAERTGGSVSTLTIQRTQQEDSAVYLCASSSYRGYSYEQYFGPGTRLTVT.